Following are 17 T cell receptor beta chains from one sample sequenced in a study of T cells in localized non-small cell lung cancer. Data came from immunoSEQ multiplex PCR; TCRdb stores just in-frame clones and leaves some out. The table has around 50,000 clones, about 83% seen once. Sequences were derived from peripheral blood, sampled before any cancer treatment. These receptor sequences come from a female donor older than 55 with stage II squamous cell lung carcinoma.

This chain uses TRBV7-2 with TRBJ1-1; unclear D gene. The CDR3 consists of 14 residues. V lost 3 bases and J lost 1, with 9 bases in between. Germline CDR1 and CDR2: SGHTA and FQGNSA. CDR3 amino acids: CASSFDRRNTEAFF. CDR3 DNA sequence: TGTGCCAGCAGCTTTGACCGGAGGAACACTGAAGCTTTCTTT.

The chain employs TRBV30 and TRBJ2-2, with TRBD1 matching 7 bases. The length of the CDR3 is 14 residues. The V segment lost 0 bases and the J segment 6 bases; nucleotides outside the gene matches: 4. The germline gives CDR1 GTSNPN, CDR2 SVGIG (reference sequence). CDR3 loop: CAWSVHQGAGELFF. In DNA form, the CDR3 reads TGTGCCTGGAGTGTACACCAGGGGGCCGGGGAGCTGTTTTTT.

Here the CDR3 DNA reads TGTGCCAGCAGTTACTCGGCAGGGGGAGAGACCCAGTACTTC. Encoded protein: CASSYSAGGETQYF. The V call is TRBV6-5, the J call TRBJ2-5; 7 bases line up with TRBD1. V lost 0 bases to trimming and J lost 4 bases; unmatched junction nucleotides: 2. Germline CDR1 is MNHEY and CDR2 is SVGAGI. CDR3 size: 14 residues.

The chain joins TRBV11-2 to TRBJ2-5; the D is unclear. CDR1 and CDR2 from the germline V gene are SGHAT and FQNNGV. V was cut by 4 bases and J by 0 bases, with 6 bases left in between. This CDR3 has 13 amino acids. The CDR3 DNA is TGTGCCAGCAGCTCGCTAGACCAAGAGACCCAGTACTTC. Residues: CASSSLDQETQYF.

V usage is TRBV4-2 and J usage is TRBJ1-4; no clear D. The ends were cut back, 4 bases at V and 4 bases at J, with 10 bases in the middle. The V gene's germline CDR1 is LGHNA and CDR2 YNFKEQ. The CDR3 runs 14 residues. This chain's CDR3 is CASSLRRNNEKLFF. For the CDR3, the DNA is TGTGCCAGCAGCCTAAGACGGAATAATGAAAAACTGTTTTTT.

This clone was found a few times. The chain links TRBV7-2 to TRBJ2-1; 9 nucleotides agree with TRBD2. CDR3 length: 15 amino acids. V trimming: 2 bases; J trimming: 8 bases; junction bases outside the gene matches: 7. Germline V gene sequence: CDR1 SGHTA, CDR2 FQGNSA. The CDR3 loop reads CASSLRAGGRYEQFF. CDR3 in DNA: TGTGCCAGCAGCTTACGAGCGGGGGGTCGCTATGAGCAGTTCTTC.

The chain employs TRBV25-1 and TRBJ2-5; D ambiguous. The CDR3 is made up of 12 amino acids. The germline CDR1 and CDR2 sequences are MGHDK and SYGVNS. The V end was cut by 6 bases, the J end by 5 bases, with 10 bases between. The CDR3 DNA reads TGTGCCAGCAGAGGTTCGGTGGAGACCCAGTACTTC. Translation gives CASRGSVETQYF. The entire variable domain, with the rest obtained from reference TRBV25-1 and TRBJ2-5, is as follows: EADIYQTPRYLVIGTGKKITLECSQTMGHDKMYWYQQDPGMELHLIHYSYGVNSTEKGDLSSESTVSRIRTEHFPLTLESARPSHTSQYLCASRGSVETQYFGPGTRLLVL.

This clone occurred once. The rearrangement uses TRBV7-9 and TRBJ2-7; D is uncertain. Trimming pared 2 bases from V and 5 bases from J, leaving 16 bases between. The CDR3 has 15 amino acids. Germline assignment: CDR1 SEHNR and CDR2 FQNEAQ (reference sequence). The CDR3 reads CASSLSPQRDNEQYF. CDR3 bases: TGTGCCAGCAGCTTAAGTCCCCAAAGAGATAACGAGCAGTACTTC.

This clone was recorded once. The V and J genes are TRBV29-1 and TRBJ2-4, with 8 bases lining up with TRBD1. The CDR3 spans 15 residues. Per the germline V gene, CDR1 is SQVTM and CDR2 is ANQGSEA. Trimming took 2 bases from V and 8 from J; bases not matched to a gene: 11. CDR3 region: CSVEKIGQGRDIQYF. CDR3 bases: TGCAGCGTTGAAAAAATAGGACAGGGCAGAGACATTCAGTACTTC.

The rearrangement joins TRBV14 to TRBJ1-4; D not certain. Germline V gene sequence: CDR1 SGHDN, CDR2 FVKESK. CDR3 length: 15 residues. V was shortened by 2 bases and J by 4 bases, with 11 bases between the two germline ends. CDR3 protein: CASSQSGLGNEKLFF. For the CDR3, the DNA is TGTGCCAGCAGCCAAAGCGGGTTGGGTAATGAAAAACTGTTTTTT.

The chain couples TRBV9 to TRBJ2-3; 10 positions agree with TRBD2. J was trimmed by 5 bases and V by 3 bases; bases with no gene match: 12. Germline V gives CDR1 SGDLS, CDR2 YYNGEE. CDR3 length equals 17 residues. The CDR3 DNA sequence: TGTGCCAGCAGCGCGAGAGGCGTAGCGGGGGGAAAAGATACGCAGTATTTT. Protein product: CASSARGVAGGKDTQYF.

The chain uses TRBV30 and TRBJ1-4, with D perhaps matching TRBD1 (5 bases). This CDR3 is built from 16 residues. CDR1 and CDR2 (germline): GTSNPN, SVGIG (reference sequence). V was clipped by 1 base and J by 0 bases, with 12 bases between them. CDR3 coding DNA: TGTGCCTGGAGTGGAACGCGAGGGGCAACTAATGAAAAACTGTTTTTT. Residues: CAWSGTRGATNEKLFF.

The chain links TRBV19 to TRBJ1-2, with 8 bases aligning to TRBD1. The germline CDR1 and CDR2 sequences are LNHDA and SQIVND (reference sequence). The CDR3 is made up of 13 amino acids. Trimming cost V 5 bases and J 5 bases; bases outside gene matches: 4. The CDR3 protein is CASSRDRRYGYTF. For the CDR3, the DNA is TGTGCCAGTAGTCGGGACAGGAGATATGGCTACACCTTC. The entire variable domain, with the rest obtained from reference TRBV19 and TRBJ1-2, is as follows: DGGITQSPKYLFRKEGQNVTLSCEQNLNHDAMYWYRQDPGQGLRLIYYSQIVNDFQKGDIAEGYSVSREKKESFPLTVTSAQKNPTAFYLCASSRDRRYGYTFGSGTRLTVV.

The chain carries TRBV5-1 and TRBJ1-1; 7 bases align to TRBD1. J was trimmed by 7 bases and V by 0 bases; bases with no gene match: 9. The CDR3 extends over 15 amino acids. CDR1 and CDR2 (germline): SGHRS, YFSETQ. CDR3 in amino acids: CASSLGYRGLDEAFF. Here the CDR3 DNA reads TGCGCCAGCAGCTTGGGATACAGGGGCCTAGATGAAGCTTTCTTT. Full variable domain (remainder filled in from reference TRBV5-1 and TRBJ1-1): KAGVTQTPRYLIKTRGQQVTLSCSPISGHRSVSWYQQTPGQGLQFLFEYFSETQRNKGNFPGRFSGRQFSNSRSEMNVSTLELGDSALYLCASSLGYRGLDEAFFGQGTRLTVV.

The chain uses TRBV4-2 and TRBJ2-7; a weak D match, TRBD2 (7 bases). V gave up 3 bases and J gave up 2 bases, with 14 bases separating them. CDR3 length: 15 residues. Germline V CDR1 and CDR2: LGHNA, YNFKEQ. In nucleotides, the CDR3 is TGTGCCAGCAGCCAGGAGGGGGGGTCAACCTACGAGCAGTACTTC. This gives the protein CASSQEGGSTYEQYF.

The CDR3: CASSLGSRQGSTGGANVLTF. The CDR3 nucleotides are TGCGCCAGCAGCTTGGGGAGTAGACAGGGTTCTACGGGTGGGGCCAACGTCCTGACTTTC. The chain has TRBV5-1 and TRBJ2-6; 7 bases fit TRBD1. Trimming at V came to 0 bases and at J to 3 bases, leaving 15 bases not matched to a gene. The CDR3 extends over 20 amino acids. Germline V CDR1 and CDR2: SGHRS, YFSETQ.

The chain uses TRBV6-1 and TRBJ2-6; D gene unclear. Germline V gene sequence: CDR1 MNHNS, CDR2 SASEGT. The V gene lost 6 bases and the J gene lost 0 bases, with 6 bases spanning the gap. The CDR3 extends over 14 amino acids. The CDR3 sequence: CASRRDSGANVLTF. The CDR3 nucleotides read TGTGCCAGCAGGCGCGACTCTGGGGCCAACGTCCTGACTTTC.